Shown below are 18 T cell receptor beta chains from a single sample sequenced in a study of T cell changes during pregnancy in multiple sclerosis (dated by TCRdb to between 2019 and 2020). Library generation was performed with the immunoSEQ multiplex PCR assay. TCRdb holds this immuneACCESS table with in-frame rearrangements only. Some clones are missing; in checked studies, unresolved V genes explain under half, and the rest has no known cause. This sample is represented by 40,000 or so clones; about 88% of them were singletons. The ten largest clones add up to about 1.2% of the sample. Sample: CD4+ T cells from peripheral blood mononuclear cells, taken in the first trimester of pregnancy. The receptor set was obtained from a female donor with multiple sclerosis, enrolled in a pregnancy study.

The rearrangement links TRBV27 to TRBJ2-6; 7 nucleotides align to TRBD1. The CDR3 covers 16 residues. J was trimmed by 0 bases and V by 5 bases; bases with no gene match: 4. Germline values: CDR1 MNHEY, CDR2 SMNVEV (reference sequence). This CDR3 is CASSPTGYSGANVLTF. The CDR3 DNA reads TGTGCCAGCAGTCCGACAGGGTACTCTGGGGCCAACGTCCTGACTTTC.

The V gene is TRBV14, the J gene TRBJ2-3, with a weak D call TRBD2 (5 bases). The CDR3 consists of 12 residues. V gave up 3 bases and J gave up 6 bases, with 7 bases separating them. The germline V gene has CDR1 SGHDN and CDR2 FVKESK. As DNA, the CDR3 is TGTGCCAGCAGCCACGGGATCGATACGCAGTATTTT. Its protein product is CASSHGIDTQYF.

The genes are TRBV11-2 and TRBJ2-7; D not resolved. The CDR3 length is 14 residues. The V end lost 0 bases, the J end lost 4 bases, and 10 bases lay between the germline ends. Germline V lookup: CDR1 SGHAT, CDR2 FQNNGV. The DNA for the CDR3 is TGTGCCAGCAGCTTAGATCATAACAGTTACGAGCAGTACTTC. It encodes CASSLDHNSYEQYF.

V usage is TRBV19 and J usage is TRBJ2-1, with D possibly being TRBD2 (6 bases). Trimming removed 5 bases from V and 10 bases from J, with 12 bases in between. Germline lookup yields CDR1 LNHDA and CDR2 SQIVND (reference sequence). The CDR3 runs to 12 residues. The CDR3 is CASSSRDSEQFF. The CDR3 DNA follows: TGTGCCAGTAGTTCCCGGGACTCCGAGCAGTTCTTC.

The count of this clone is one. The DNA for the CDR3 is TGTGCCAGCAGCCCCAGGGTCGGTCGTTCACCCCTCCACTTT. Its protein product is CASSPRVGRSPLHF. The V call is TRBV7-2, the J call TRBJ1-6, with a tentative D call TRBD1 (5 bases). V dropped 5 bases and J dropped 9 bases, with 14 bases sitting between them. Germline V gene sequence: CDR1 SGHTA, CDR2 FQGNSA. This CDR3 has 14 amino acids.

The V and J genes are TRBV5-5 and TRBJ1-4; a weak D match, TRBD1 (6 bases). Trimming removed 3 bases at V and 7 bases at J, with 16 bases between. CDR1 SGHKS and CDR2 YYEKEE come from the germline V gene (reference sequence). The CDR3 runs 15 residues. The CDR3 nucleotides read TGTGCCAGCAGCTCGGGAGGGGGGAACGGTGAAAAACTGTTTTTT. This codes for CASSSGGGNGEKLFF.

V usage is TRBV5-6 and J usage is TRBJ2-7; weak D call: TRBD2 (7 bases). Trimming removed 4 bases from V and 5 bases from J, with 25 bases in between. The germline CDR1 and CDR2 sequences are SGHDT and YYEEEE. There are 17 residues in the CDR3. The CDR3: CASSTAGVGTTEDEQYF. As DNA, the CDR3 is TGTGCCAGCAGCACCGCAGGGGTGGGGACTACTGAGGACGAGCAGTACTTC.

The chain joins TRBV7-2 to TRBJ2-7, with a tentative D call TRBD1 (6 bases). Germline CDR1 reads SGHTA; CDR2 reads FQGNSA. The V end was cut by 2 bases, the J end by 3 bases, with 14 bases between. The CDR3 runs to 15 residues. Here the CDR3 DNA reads TGTGCCAGCAGCTTATCCCGGGACACTTTCTACGAGCAGTACTTC. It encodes CASSLSRDTFYEQYF.

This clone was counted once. CDR3 DNA sequence: TGTGCCAGCAGCTCCACCTGGGACAACGCTAAGGCAACCGGGGAGCTGTTTTTT. Translating gives CASSSTWDNAKATGELFF. V is TRBV11-3 and J is TRBJ2-2, with a possible D match to TRBD1 (6 bases). The CDR3 has 18 amino acids. Trimming cost V 4 bases and J 5 bases, with 23 bases left between them. From germline, CDR1 is SGHNT and CDR2 YENEEA.

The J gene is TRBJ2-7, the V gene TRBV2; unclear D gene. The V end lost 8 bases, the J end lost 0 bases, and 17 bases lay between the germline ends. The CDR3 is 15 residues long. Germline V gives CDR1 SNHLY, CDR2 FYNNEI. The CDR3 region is CASLPQAYSSYEQYF. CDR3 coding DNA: TGTGCCAGCTTACCCCAGGCTTACAGCTCCTACGAGCAGTACTTC. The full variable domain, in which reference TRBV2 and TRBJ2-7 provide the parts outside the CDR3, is EPEVTQTPSHQVTQMGQEVILRCVPISNHLYFYWYRQILGQKVEFLVSFYNNEISEKSEIFDDQFSVERPDGSNFTLKIRSTKLEDSAMYFCASLPQAYSSYEQYFGPGTRLTVT.

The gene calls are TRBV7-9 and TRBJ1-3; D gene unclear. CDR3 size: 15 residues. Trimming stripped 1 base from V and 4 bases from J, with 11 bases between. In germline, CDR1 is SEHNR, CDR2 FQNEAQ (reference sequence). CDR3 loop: CASSLGPSTGNTIYF. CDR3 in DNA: TGTGCCAGCAGCTTAGGGCCCTCCACCGGAAACACCATATATTTT.

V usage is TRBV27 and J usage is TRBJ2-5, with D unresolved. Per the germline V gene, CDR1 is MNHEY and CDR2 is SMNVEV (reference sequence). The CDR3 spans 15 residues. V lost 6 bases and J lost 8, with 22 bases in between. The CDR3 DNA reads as TGTGCCAGCAGACCGTGGCCCGCGGTTATTTTCACCCAGTACTTC. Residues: CASRPWPAVIFTQYF.

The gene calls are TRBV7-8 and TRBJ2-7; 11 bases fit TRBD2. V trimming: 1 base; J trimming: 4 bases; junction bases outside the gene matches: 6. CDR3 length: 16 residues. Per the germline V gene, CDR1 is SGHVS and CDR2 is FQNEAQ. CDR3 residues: CASSLESLAGGYEQYF. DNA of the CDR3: TGTGCCAGCAGCTTAGAGTCCCTAGCGGGAGGTTACGAGCAGTACTTC.

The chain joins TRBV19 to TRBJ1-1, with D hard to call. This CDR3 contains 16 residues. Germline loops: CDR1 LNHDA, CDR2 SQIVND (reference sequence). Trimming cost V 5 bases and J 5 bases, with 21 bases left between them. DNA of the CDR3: TGTGCCAGTAGTCTTTCCATTCCCGGTTGGTGGACTGAAGCTTTCTTT. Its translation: CASSLSIPGWWTEAFF.

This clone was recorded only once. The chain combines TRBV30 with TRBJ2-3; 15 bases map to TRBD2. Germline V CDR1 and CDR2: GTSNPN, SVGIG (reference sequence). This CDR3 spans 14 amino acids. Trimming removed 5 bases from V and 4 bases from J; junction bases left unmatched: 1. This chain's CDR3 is CAWGLAGGPDTQYF. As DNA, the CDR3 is TGTGCCTGGGGACTAGCGGGAGGGCCAGATACGCAGTATTTT. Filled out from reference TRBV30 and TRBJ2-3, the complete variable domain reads SQTIHQWPATLVQPVGSPLSLECTVEGTSNPNLYWYRQAAGRGLQLLFYSVGIGQISSEVPQNLSASRPQDRQFILSSKKLLLSDSGFYLCAWGLAGGPDTQYFGPGTRLTVL.

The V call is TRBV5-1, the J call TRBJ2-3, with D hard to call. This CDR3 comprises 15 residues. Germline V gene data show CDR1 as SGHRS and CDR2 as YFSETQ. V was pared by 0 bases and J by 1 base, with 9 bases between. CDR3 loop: CASSLVRPGTDTQYF. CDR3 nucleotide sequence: TGCGCCAGCAGCTTGGTCCGTCCCGGCACAGATACGCAGTATTTT.

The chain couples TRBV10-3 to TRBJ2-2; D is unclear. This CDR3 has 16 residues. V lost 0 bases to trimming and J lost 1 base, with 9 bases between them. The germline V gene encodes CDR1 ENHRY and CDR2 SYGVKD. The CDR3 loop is CAISESNPGNTGELFF. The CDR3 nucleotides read TGTGCCATCAGTGAGTCGAACCCAGGGAACACCGGGGAGCTGTTTTTT.

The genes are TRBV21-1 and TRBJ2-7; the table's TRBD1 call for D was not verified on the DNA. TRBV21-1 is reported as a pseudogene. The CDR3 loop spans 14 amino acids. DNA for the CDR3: TGTGCCAGCAGCAAGCTAACAGGGGGCCTCGAGCAGTACTTC. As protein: CASSKLTGGLEQYF.